This TCR beta chain was sequenced for a study of blood T cells in healthy people across ages. The authors ran a second PCR of about 7 to 12 cycles using a sample-barcoded 5' primer and a J-beta primer mix. TCRdb analysed the 5' RACE reads with MiXCR anew, one entry per CDR3 protein. The repertoire holds approximately 1.5 million distinct CDR3 sequences, approximately 43% seen once, with just over 4% in the top ten. The CDR3 is 13 amino acids. Trimming at V came to 9 bases and at J to 3 bases, leaving 5 bases not matched to a gene. Germline V gives CDR1 SGDLS, CDR2 YYNGEE. Every donor contributed around 10 milliliters of peripheral blood by blood draw. This clonotype occurred a few times.

This TCR derives from a woman in her late teens or twenties in good health. The specimen sequenced was blood. The chain joins TRBV9 to TRBJ2-3; 9 bases agree with TRBD1. CDR3 nucleotide sequence: TGTGCCACTAACAGGGGGCCTACAGATACGCAGTATTTT. Translation gives CATNRGPTDTQYF.